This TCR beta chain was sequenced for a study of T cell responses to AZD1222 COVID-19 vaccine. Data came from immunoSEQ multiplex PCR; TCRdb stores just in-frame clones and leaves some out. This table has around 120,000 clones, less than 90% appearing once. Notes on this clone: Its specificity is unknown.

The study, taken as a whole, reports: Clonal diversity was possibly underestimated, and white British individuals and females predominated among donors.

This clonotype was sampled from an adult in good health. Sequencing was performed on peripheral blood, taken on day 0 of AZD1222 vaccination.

CDR3 protein: CASSQGRDANSPLHF. As DNA, the CDR3 is TGTGCCAGCAGCCAAGGGCGGGACGCCAATTCACCCCTCCACTTT. The chain uses TRBV4-2 and TRBJ1-6, with a tentative D call TRBD1 (5 bases). This CDR3 is 15 amino acids long. Germline V gene sequence: CDR1 LGHNA, CDR2 YNFKEQ. Trimming took 1 base from V and 7 from J, leaving 11 bases between them.